The 20 T cell receptor beta chains reported below all come from one sample, sequenced in a study of T cell responses to AZD1222 COVID-19 vaccine. Only in-frame clones appear in the TCRdb table, and some are missing; sequencing was by immunoSEQ multiplex PCR. The profile covers about 89,000 clones, with 89% appearing a single time and about 5.5% taken by the ten largest. The sequenced sample was peripheral blood, obtained 28 days after the second AZD1222 dose. The origin of the receptors is an adult who received the AZD1222 COVID-19 vaccine.

The chain employs TRBV3-1 (or the pseudogene TRBV3-2) and TRBJ2-1, with 11 positions matching TRBD2. V gave up 1 base and J gave up 4 bases; unmatched junction bases: 3. The CDR3 length is 16 residues. Looked up from germline, CDR1 is LGHDT and CDR2 is YNNKEL (reference sequence). The CDR3 bases are TGTGCCAGCAGCCAAGGTCCTAGCGGGGGGTACAATGAGCAGTTCTTC. Translating gives CASSQGPSGGYNEQFF.

The chain has TRBV28 and TRBJ2-1, with D possibly being TRBD2 (7 bases). The V and J ends lost 2 bases and 4 bases respectively, with 15 bases between them. From germline, CDR1 is MDHEN and CDR2 SYDVKM. The CDR3 length is 16 residues. The CDR3 spells CASSLPGGGPYNEQFF. The CDR3 DNA reads as TGTGCCAGCAGTTTACCAGGCGGGGGCCCGTACAATGAGCAGTTCTTC.

The V gene is TRBV27, the J gene TRBJ1-5, with D possibly TRBD1 on 5 matching bases. Germline lookup yields CDR1 MNHEY and CDR2 SMNVEV (reference sequence). This CDR3 has 16 amino acids. The germline V and J ends were trimmed by 5 bases and 9 bases, with 23 bases remaining between them. CDR3: CASSPSWGDDFPPQHF. The CDR3 nucleotides are TGTGCCAGCAGTCCTAGTTGGGGGGACGATTTTCCGCCCCAGCATTTT.

This chain connects TRBV6-5 to TRBJ1-2; 9 bases map to TRBD1. Germline CDR1 is MNHEY and CDR2 is SVGAGI. Trimming took 6 bases from V and 8 from J; bases not matched to a gene: 13. This CDR3 has 15 residues. CDR3 in amino acids: CASRPGQGRVGGYTF. CDR3 in DNA: TGTGCCAGCAGACCTGGACAGGGGCGGGTGGGAGGCTACACCTTC.

CDR3 amino acids: CASSPDSEYGYTF. In nucleotides, the CDR3 is TGTGCCAGCAGCCCGGACTCGGAGTATGGCTACACCTTC. The J gene is TRBJ1-2, the V gene TRBV7-8; the D is unclear. Trimming shortened V by 5 bases and J by 5 bases, and 12 bases separated the two germline ends. Germline V gene sequence: CDR1 SGHVS, CDR2 FQNEAQ. The CDR3 sequence is 13 residues long.

The rearrangement joins TRBV18 to TRBJ2-7; D may be TRBD2 (5 bases). The germline CDR1 and CDR2 sequences are KGHSH and LQKENI. Trimming took 2 bases from V and 0 from J, leaving 11 bases between them. This CDR3 is built from 15 residues. CDR3 bases: TGTGCCAGCTCACCAGGAGGAACCGGCTCCTACGAGCAGTACTTC. Translated: CASSPGGTGSYEQYF. Looking up the rest from reference TRBV18 and TRBJ2-7 gives the full variable domain: NAGVMQNPRHLVRRRGQEARLRCSPMKGHSHVYWYRQLPEEGLKFMVYLQKENIIDESGMPKERFSAEFPKEGPSILRIQQVVRGDSAAYFCASSPGGTGSYEQYFGPGTRLTVT.

The V gene is TRBV5-1, the J gene TRBJ1-2, with TRBD1 identical over 7 bases. The junction had 6 bases not matched to a gene; V was cut back by 2 bases and J by 8 bases. Germline CDR1 is SGHRS and CDR2 is YFSETQ. The CDR3 length is 13 residues. CDR3 sequence: CASSLQGSWGYTF. The CDR3 nucleotides are TGCGCCAGCAGCTTACAGGGGTCGTGGGGCTACACCTTC.

The chain joins TRBV5-1 to TRBJ2-6; D call uncertain. CDR1 and CDR2 (germline): SGHRS, YFSETQ. The V end was cut by 6 bases, the J end by 0 bases, with 7 bases between. The CDR3 spans 14 residues. The CDR3 coding sequence is TGCGCCAGCACCTACCTCTCTGGGGCCAACGTCCTGACTTTC. It specifies CASTYLSGANVLTF.

The chain couples TRBV11-2 to TRBJ2-3; 13 positions match TRBD2. V was pared by 5 bases and J by 5 bases, with 1 base of the junction left unmatched. The CDR3 length is 14 residues. The germline gives CDR1 SGHAT, CDR2 FQNNGV. The CDR3 nucleotides are TGTGCCAGCAGCCGGACTAGCGGGGGAGATACGCAGTATTTT. Translated, it gives CASSRTSGGDTQYF.

In nucleotides, the CDR3 is TGTGCCAGCTCCTCCCTGATAGGCAGGGAAGCTAACTATGGCTACACCTTC. It specifies CASSSLIGREANYGYTF. The rearrangement joins TRBV19 to TRBJ1-2; possible D gene TRBD1, 5 bases. Germline assignment: CDR1 LNHDA and CDR2 SQIVND (reference sequence). The length of the CDR3 is 17 residues. With 9 bases removed from V and 0 bases from J, the gap between germline ends came to 23 bases.

The V gene is TRBV4-1, the J gene TRBJ1-3; possibly TRBD1 for D (5 bases). The V end was cut by 0 bases, the J end by 4 bases, with 13 bases between. The CDR3 has 16 amino acids. CDR1 is MGHRA, CDR2 YSYEKL, per germline. The CDR3 bases are TGCGCCAGCAGCCAAGATGAGGGGCCGTACGGAAACACCATATATTTT. Its protein product is CASSQDEGPYGNTIYF.

The gene calls are TRBV4-2 and TRBJ1-2, with a weak D call TRBD1 (5 bases). V shed 7 bases and J shed 1 base, with 13 bases lying between them. Germline loops: CDR1 LGHNA, CDR2 YNFKEQ. The CDR3 contains 14 residues. Here the CDR3 reads CASTAETVNYGYTF. For the CDR3, the DNA is TGTGCCAGCACCGCGGAGACAGTTAACTATGGCTACACCTTC.

The chain combines TRBV25-1 with TRBJ1-1; D is ambiguous. CDR1 and CDR2 (germline): MGHDK, SYGVNS. The CDR3 loop spans 14 amino acids. Trimming took 3 bases from V and 6 from J, leaving 14 bases between them. The CDR3 is CASSDSLRGSEAFF. CDR3 DNA sequence: TGTGCCAGCAGTGATTCTCTCCGCGGTTCTGAAGCTTTCTTT.

The chain recombines TRBV6-1 with TRBJ1-2; maybe TRBD1 (6 bases). V lost 0 bases, J lost 4 bases, and 12 bases lay in between. Germline CDR1 and CDR2: MNHNS and SASEGT. The CDR3 totals 15 residues. The CDR3 DNA reads TGTGCCAGCAGTGAAGCGGCAGGGGAATTCTATGGCTACACCTTC. Residues: CASSEAAGEFYGYTF.

This chain connects TRBV13 to TRBJ2-7; D not resolved. This CDR3 contains 15 residues. Trimming took 1 base from V and 0 from J, leaving 10 bases between them. Germline lookup yields CDR1 PRHDT and CDR2 FYEKMQ (reference sequence). DNA for the CDR3: TGTGCCAGCAGCTTAGACCCCGGTTTCTCCTACGAGCAGTACTTC. The encoded protein is CASSLDPGFSYEQYF.

The chain combines TRBV5-1 with TRBJ2-7, with D possibly matching TRBD1 (5 bases). This CDR3 is 14 amino acids long. Deletions cut 0 bases from V and 1 base from J, with 8 bases between. CDR1 is SGHRS, CDR2 YFSETQ, per germline. CDR3 nucleotide sequence: TGCGCCAGCAGCTTGGGGCAGGGTTCCTACGAGCAGTACTTC. Translated: CASSLGQGSYEQYF.

The rearrangement links TRBV28 to TRBJ1-1, with TRBD1 identical over 8 bases. CDR1 and CDR2 from the germline V gene are MDHEN and SYDVKM. CDR3 size: 16 residues. V dropped 2 bases and J dropped 4; count of bases not matched to a gene: 9. The DNA of the CDR3 is TGTGCCAGCAGTTTAGCCTATGGACAGGGTTTCACTGAAGCTTTCTTT. Protein product: CASSLAYGQGFTEAFF.

The chain combines TRBV6-2 or TRBV6-3 with TRBJ1-2, with 7 bases aligning to TRBD1. The germline V gene has CDR1 MNHEY and CDR2 SVGEGT. The trim removed 5 bases at V and 7 bases at J, leaving 4 bases unmatched. The CDR3 has 12 residues. The CDR3 DNA reads as TGTGCCAGCAGTACACAGGGGCTTGGCTACACCTTC. Its protein product is CASSTQGLGYTF.

The rearrangement joins TRBV30 to TRBJ1-3, with D hard to call. The CDR3 extends over 13 amino acids. In germline, CDR1 is GTSNPN, CDR2 SVGIG (reference sequence). Trimming left V 2 bases short and J 1 base short, with 6 bases between. The CDR3 DNA follows: TGTGCCTGGAGTCGGGGTTCTGGAAACACCATATATTTT. Translating gives CAWSRGSGNTIYF. Looking up the rest from reference TRBV30 and TRBJ1-3 gives the full variable domain: SQTIHQWPATLVQPVGSPLSLECTVEGTSNPNLYWYRQAAGRGLQLLFYSVGIGQISSEVPQNLSASRPQDRQFILSSKKLLLSDSGFYLCAWSRGSGNTIYFGEGSWLTVV.

The chain couples TRBV5-1 to TRBJ1-1, with D tentatively TRBD1 (5 bases). Per the germline V gene, CDR1 is SGHRS and CDR2 is YFSETQ. V gave up 3 bases and J gave up 0 bases, with 12 bases separating them. This CDR3 has 15 residues. The CDR3, as DNA: TGCGCCAGCAGCTCGGGGCTTTTGATGAACACTGAAGCTTTCTTT. It yields the protein CASSSGLLMNTEAFF.